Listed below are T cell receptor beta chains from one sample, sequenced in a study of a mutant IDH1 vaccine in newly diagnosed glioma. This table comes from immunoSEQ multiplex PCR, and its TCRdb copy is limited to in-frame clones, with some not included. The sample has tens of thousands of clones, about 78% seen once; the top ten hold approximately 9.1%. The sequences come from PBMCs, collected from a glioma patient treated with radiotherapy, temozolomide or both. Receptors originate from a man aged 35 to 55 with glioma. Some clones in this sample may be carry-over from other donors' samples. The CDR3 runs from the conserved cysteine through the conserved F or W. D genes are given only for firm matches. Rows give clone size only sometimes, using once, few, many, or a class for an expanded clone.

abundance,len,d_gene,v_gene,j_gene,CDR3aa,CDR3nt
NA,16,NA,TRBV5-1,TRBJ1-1,CASSFSGRRRNTEAFF,TGCGCCAGCAGCTTTTCAGGGAGGCGAAGGAACACTGAAGCTTTCTTT
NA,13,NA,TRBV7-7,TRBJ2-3,CASSSGTTDTQYF,TGTGCTAGCAGCTCCGGGACTACAGATACGCAGTATTTT
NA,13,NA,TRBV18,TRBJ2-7,CASSPGGTYEQYF,TGTGCCAGCTCACCAGGGGGGACCTACGAGCAGTACTTC
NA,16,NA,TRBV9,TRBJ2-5,CASSVAVAGGQETQYF,TGTGCCAGCAGCGTAGCCGTTGCTGGGGGGCAAGAGACCCAGTACTTC
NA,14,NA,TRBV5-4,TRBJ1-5,CATGVGDSNQPQHF,TGTGCCACCGGGGTTGGGGATTCAAATCAGCCCCAGCATTTT
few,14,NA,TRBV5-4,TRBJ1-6,CASREGNYNSPLHF,TGTGCCAGCAGGGAGGGGAACTATAATTCACCCCTCCACTTT
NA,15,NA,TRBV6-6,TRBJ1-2,CASSRNPGPRYGYTF,TGTGCCAGCAGTAGAAACCCGGGCCCCCGCTATGGCTACACCTTC
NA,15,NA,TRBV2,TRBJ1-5,CASSADRRSNQPQHF,TGTGCCAGCAGTGCTGACAGACGTAGCAATCAGCCCCAGCATTTT
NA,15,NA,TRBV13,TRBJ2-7,CASSLGSIDSYEQYF,TGTGCCAGCAGCTTAGGGTCCATCGACTCCTACGAGCAGTACTTC
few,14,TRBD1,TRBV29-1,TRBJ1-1,CSVEAGQGREGAFF,TGCAGCGTTGAAGCGGGACAGGGGAGGGAGGGAGCTTTCTTT
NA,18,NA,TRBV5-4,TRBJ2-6,CASRPGGGAQAGANVLTF,TGTGCCAGCAGGCCTGGAGGGGGCGCTCAGGCTGGGGCCAACGTCCTGACTTTC
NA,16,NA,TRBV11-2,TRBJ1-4,CASSTYGGATNEKLFF,TGTGCCAGCAGCACCTATGGCGGGGCAACTAATGAAAAACTGTTTTTT
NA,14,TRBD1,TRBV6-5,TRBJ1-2,CASSSGQGRVGYTF,TGTGCCAGCAGTTCCGGACAGGGACGGGTTGGCTACACCTTC
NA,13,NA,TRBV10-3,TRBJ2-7,CAISGGGRDEQYF,TGTGCCATCAGTGGAGGTGGGCGAGACGAGCAGTACTTC
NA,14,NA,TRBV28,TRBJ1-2,CASSFSRGSAGYTF,TGTGCCAGCAGTTTTAGCCGAGGGTCCGCTGGCTACACCTTC
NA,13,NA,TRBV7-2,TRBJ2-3,CASSLTGADTQYF,TGTGCCAGCAGCTTAACTGGCGCAGATACGCAGTATTTT
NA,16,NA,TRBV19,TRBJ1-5,CASSIDRPGSYQPQHF,TGTGCCAGTAGTATAGATCGGCCAGGGTCATATCAGCCCCAGCATTTT
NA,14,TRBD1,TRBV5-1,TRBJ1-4,CASRPGQGREKLFF,TGCGCCAGCAGACCGGGACAGGGACGCGAAAAACTGTTTTTT
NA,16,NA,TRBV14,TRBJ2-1,CASSQDDSGYYNEQFF,TGTGCCAGCAGCCAAGATGATAGCGGATATTACAATGAGCAGTTCTTC
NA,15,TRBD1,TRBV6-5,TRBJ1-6,CASSPNPTGTAPLHF,TGTGCCAGCAGTCCCAACCCGACAGGGACGGCACCCCTCCACTTT
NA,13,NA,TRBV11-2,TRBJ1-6,CASSFQDNSPLHF,TGTGCCAGCAGCTTTCAAGACAATTCACCCCTCCACTTT
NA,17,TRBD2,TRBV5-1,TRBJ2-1,CASSLVFSGGAEGEQFF,TGCGCCAGCAGCTTGGTCTTTAGCGGGGGCGCCGAGGGTGAGCAGTTCTTC
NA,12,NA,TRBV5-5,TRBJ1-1,CASSSMDIEAFF,TGTGCCAGCAGTTCAATGGATATTGAAGCTTTCTTT
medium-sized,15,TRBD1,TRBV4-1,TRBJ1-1,CASSQGRQGRTEAFF,TGCGCCAGCAGCCAAGGTCGACAGGGGAGAACTGAAGCTTTCTTT
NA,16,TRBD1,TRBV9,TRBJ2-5,CASSVATGGTQETQYF,TGTGCCAGCAGCGTAGCGACAGGGGGAACCCAAGAGACCCAGTACTTC
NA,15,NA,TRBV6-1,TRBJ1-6,CASTPGATYNSPLHF,TGTGCCAGCACCCCCGGGGCCACCTATAATTCACCCCTCCACTTT
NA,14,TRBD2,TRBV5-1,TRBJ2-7,CASSLVRGEYEQYF,TGCGCCAGCAGCTTGGTACGGGGGGAATACGAGCAGTACTTC
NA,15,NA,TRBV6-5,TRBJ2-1,CASRWGSSSYNEQFF,TGTGCCAGCAGGTGGGGCAGCTCTTCCTACAATGAGCAGTTCTTC
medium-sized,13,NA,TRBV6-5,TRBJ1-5,CASSWKSDQPQHF,TGTGCCAGCAGCTGGAAGTCGGATCAGCCCCAGCATTTT
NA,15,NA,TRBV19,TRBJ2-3,CASSISGSSTDTQYF,TGTGCCAGTAGTATCTCAGGGTCTAGCACAGATACGCAGTATTTT
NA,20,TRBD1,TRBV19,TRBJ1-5,CASSTPRQGTHEELAEPQHF,TGTGCCAGTAGTACTCCCAGACAGGGGACGCACGAAGAATTGGCAGAGCCCCAGCATTTT
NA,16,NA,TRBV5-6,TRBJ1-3,CASSLSWGIGGDTIYF,TGTGCCAGCAGCTTGTCGTGGGGTATCGGAGGAGACACCATATATTTT
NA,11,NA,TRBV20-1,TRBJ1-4,CSARFNEKLFF,TGCAGTGCTAGGTTTAATGAAAAACTGTTTTTT
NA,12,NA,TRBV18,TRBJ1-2,CASSPPTAGYTF,TGTGCCAGCTCACCACCGACGGCAGGCTACACCTTC
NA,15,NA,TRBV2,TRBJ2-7,CASSTRDIVRLEQYF,TGTGCCAGCAGTACCCGGGACATTGTAAGGCTCGAGCAGTACTTC
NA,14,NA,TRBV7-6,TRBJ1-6,CASSPAGTNSPLHF,TGTGCCAGCAGCCCTGCCGGGACTAATTCACCCCTCCACTTT
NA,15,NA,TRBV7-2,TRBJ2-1,CASSLVLGETNWQFF,TGTGCCAGCAGCTTAGTTCTAGGTGAGACCAATTGGCAGTTCTTC
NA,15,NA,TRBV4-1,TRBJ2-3,CASSQEGVGTDTQYF,TGCGCCAGCAGCCAAGAGGGCGTCGGCACAGATACGCAGTATTTT
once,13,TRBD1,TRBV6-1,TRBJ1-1,CASSEIGRGLTFF,TGTGCCAGCAGTGAAATTGGCAGGGGGCTGACTTTCTTT
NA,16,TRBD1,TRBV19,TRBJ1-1,CASRSGPGQGLTEAFF,TGTGCCAGCCGTTCTGGCCCGGGACAGGGACTCACTGAAGCTTTCTTT